A selection of T cell receptor beta chains follows, all from one sample in a study of T cells in Graves' hyperthyroidism and ophthalmopathy. TCRdb used MiXCR to reprocess the multiplex PCR reads, holding one entry per CDR3 protein. This table has under 800,000 distinct CDR3 sequences, around 15% appearing once. Sequenced: blood. Receptor source: a woman younger than 35 with Graves' hyperthyroidism. Each CDR3 is given with its conserved first and last residue. Each record gives: CDR3 DNA, CDR3 protein, D gene, V gene, clone size, J gene. The D gene is left open where the match is weak. A row's size may be missing; if present it is once, few, many or a size class.

TGTGCCAGCAGCCCACTCCGGGACAGGGGGAGGAGGCAGTTCTTC | CASSPLRDRGRRQFF | TRBD1 | TRBV3-1 | many | TRBJ2-1
TGTGCCAGCTCACCTTGGGTCGGACGCTACGAGCAGTACTTC | CASSPWVGRYEQYF | - | TRBV18 | many | TRBJ2-7
TGTGCCAGCAGCTTTGCCGGGACTAGCTATGAGCAGTTCTTC | CASSFAGTSYEQFF | TRBD2 | TRBV5-6 | - | TRBJ2-1
TGTGCCAGCAGTTCGACCGACACCGGGGAGCTGTTTTTT | CASSSTDTGELFF | - | TRBV6-2/TRBV6-3 | many | TRBJ2-2
TGTGCCAGCAGCGTAGATTGGCTAGCGGATACGCAGTATTTT | CASSVDWLADTQYF | - | TRBV9 | - | TRBJ2-3
TGTGCCAGCAGCGAGCCAAGCGGGACTAGCGGGAGGGCGGGAGAGACCCAGTACTTC | CASSEPSGTSGRAGETQYF | TRBD2 | TRBV7-6 | many | TRBJ2-5
TGTGCCAGCAGGGAGCTAGCGGGAGGTAACACCGGGGAGCTGTTTTTT | CASRELAGGNTGELFF | TRBD2 | TRBV2 | few | TRBJ2-2
TGTGCCAGCAGCGTGGGGAGGGGACACCCCCGAGGGAACATTCAGTACTTC | CASSVGRGHPRGNIQYF | - | TRBV9 | - | TRBJ2-4
TGTGCCAGCCTAACTAGCGGGAAAACAGATACGCAGTATTTT | CASLTSGKTDTQYF | TRBD2 | TRBV18 | many | TRBJ2-3
TGTGCCACCAGTGATTCGCCGGGACAGGGAGGAATAACTGGCTACACCTTC | CATSDSPGQGGITGYTF | TRBD1 | TRBV24-1 | - | TRBJ1-2
TGTGCCAGCAGCCAAAGGAGCGGGAGTACGTTCGATGAGCAGTTCTTC | CASSQRSGSTFDEQFF | TRBD2 | TRBV3-1 | many | TRBJ2-1
TGCGCCAGCAGCCAAGGACTAGGATTCGGCACAGATACGCAGTATTTT | CASSQGLGFGTDTQYF | - | TRBV4-1 | once | TRBJ2-3
TGTGCCAGCAGAACGGGACAGGTGAACACCGGGGAGCTGTTTTTT | CASRTGQVNTGELFF | TRBD1 | TRBV6-1 | - | TRBJ2-2
TGTGCCAGCAGCTTAGAGGCTAGCGGGAATGAGCAGTTCTTC | CASSLEASGNEQFF | TRBD2 | TRBV7-9 | few | TRBJ2-1
TGCAGTGCTCCGGGTGGAGGGACAGGGCAAGAGACCCAGTACTTC | CSAPGGGTGQETQYF | TRBD1 | TRBV20-1 | many | TRBJ2-5
TGCAGTGCTGAGGACAGGCAGAACACCGGGGAGCTGTTTTTT | CSAEDRQNTGELFF | TRBD1 | TRBV20-1 | - | TRBJ2-2
TGTGCCTGGACCAGCGGGAGGTCCCCCTCCGAGCAGTACTTC | CAWTSGRSPSEQYF | TRBD2 | TRBV30 | many | TRBJ2-7
TGTGCCAGCAGTCCCGGCCCTGCTACCGGGGAGCTGTTTTTT | CASSPGPATGELFF | - | TRBV28 | few | TRBJ2-2
TGTGCCAGTAGATGGGCTGGGGGCGCGGATCAGCCCCAGCATTTT | CASRWAGGADQPQHF | - | TRBV19 | - | TRBJ1-5
TGCAGTGCCGGGCGGGAGGCTTACAATGAGCAGTTCTTC | CSAGREAYNEQFF | TRBD2 | TRBV20-1 | few | TRBJ2-1
TGTGCCTGGGGTGGGGTCTCCTACGAGCAGTACTTC | CAWGGVSYEQYF | - | TRBV30 | many | TRBJ2-7
TGTGCCAGCGGGACAGGGGGAGTCACTGAAGCTTTCTTT | CASGTGGVTEAFF | TRBD1 | TRBV19 | - | TRBJ1-1
TGTGCCAGCAGCGGACTCGGAGGGAGGAGCAATCAGCCCCAGCATTTT | CASSGLGGRSNQPQHF | - | TRBV2 | many | TRBJ1-5
TGTGCCAGCAGCCAAGAAGGTGGATGGGGCAGCGGTAATGAAAAACTGTTTTTT | CASSQEGGWGSGNEKLFF | - | TRBV3-1 | many | TRBJ1-4
TGTGCCAGCAATCATGGGGGGGCGAGCGGGATGCCAGATACGCAGTATTTT | CASNHGGASGMPDTQYF | - | TRBV28 | - | TRBJ2-3
TGTGCCAGCAGCTTAAGGGACAGGGGAAATGAAAAACTGTTTTTT | CASSLRDRGNEKLFF | TRBD1 | TRBV7-9 | few | TRBJ1-4
TGTGCCAGCTCCTTTAGGGGGGTCGTTTACGAGCAGTACTTC | CASSFRGVVYEQYF | - | TRBV7-8 | few | TRBJ2-7
TGTGCCTGGAGAGGGTCGGGAGCCTCCAAGAAACTGTTTTTT | CAWRGSGASKKLFF | - | TRBV30 | many | TRBJ1-4
TGTGCCACCAGCGGCCCGACGGATACGCAGTATTTT | CATSGPTDTQYF | - | TRBV15 | many | TRBJ2-3
TGCAGTGCTTACAGGAACCTCAATCAGCCCCAGCATTTT | CSAYRNLNQPQHF | - | TRBV20-1 | many | TRBJ1-5
TGTGCCAGTAGTATCTGGACTAGCGGTACCTACGAGCAGTACTTC | CASSIWTSGTYEQYF | TRBD2 | TRBV19 | few | TRBJ2-7
TGTGCCAGCAGTTTATACACAGGCGGCGGGACCTTGAACACTGAAGCTTTCTTT | CASSLYTGGGTLNTEAFF | - | TRBV27 | - | TRBJ1-1
TGTGCCTGGAGTGTACGACGCAACACTGAAGCTTTCTTT | CAWSVRRNTEAFF | - | TRBV30 | few | TRBJ1-1
TGTGCCAGCAGTCTAAGCTTTGGACCGCGCGAAGCTTTCTTT | CASSLSFGPREAFF | - | TRBV28 | many | TRBJ1-1
TGTGCCAGCAGTTCCCTAGCGGGGATCTACGAGCAGTACTTC | CASSSLAGIYEQYF | TRBD2 | TRBV6-1 | many | TRBJ2-7
TGTGCCAGCAGCCGGAGCGGAGGGACCTACTATGGCTACACCTTC | CASSRSGGTYYGYTF | - | TRBV3-1 | - | TRBJ1-2
TGTGCCAGCAGCTTAGGACAGGCCGTAGAGACCCAGTACTTC | CASSLGQAVETQYF | - | TRBV7-2 | - | TRBJ2-5
TGCAGTGCTAGGAGGGGAGGGGATAATTCACCCCTCCACTTT | CSARRGGDNSPLHF | - | TRBV20-1 | - | TRBJ1-6
TGTGCCTGGAGAGGACAGGGAACGGCGGGGTCTGAAGCTTTCTTT | CAWRGQGTAGSEAFF | TRBD1 | TRBV30 | many | TRBJ1-1
TGTGCCAGCAGCCCCAGGGGAGATAGCAATCAGCCCCAGCATTTT | CASSPRGDSNQPQHF | - | TRBV7-9 | many | TRBJ1-5
TGTGCTAGTGATTCACCCCCGCGCGTCTACAATGAGCAGTTCTTC | CASDSPPRVYNEQFF | - | TRBV12-5 | many | TRBJ2-1
TGTGCCAGCATCACTAGCGGGCCGAATGAGCAGTTCTTC | CASITSGPNEQFF | TRBD2 | TRBV2 | many | TRBJ2-1
TGTGCCAGCAGCTTCGGCATGGGCCAGGGCAATCAGCCCCAGCATTTT | CASSFGMGQGNQPQHF | - | TRBV13 | many | TRBJ1-5
TGTGCCAGCAGTTTAGGGCAGATTACCGAGCAGTACTTC | CASSLGQITEQYF | - | TRBV12-3/TRBV12-4 | many | TRBJ2-7
TGTGCCAGCGGACAGCTTCAAGAGACCCAGTACTTC | CASGQLQETQYF | - | TRBV12-3/TRBV12-4 | many | TRBJ2-5
TGTGCCAGTAGTACCACCGGGGGGGTCGGATACGAGCAGTACTTC | CASSTTGGVGYEQYF | TRBD2 | TRBV19 | - | TRBJ2-7
TGTGCCAGCAGTTCTCCCTATAGCAATCAGCCCCAGCATTTT | CASSSPYSNQPQHF | - | TRBV28 | many | TRBJ1-5
TGTGCCAGCAAATACAGGGGGCGCCTGAATGAAGCTTTCTTT | CASKYRGRLNEAFF | TRBD1 | TRBV6-1 | many | TRBJ1-1
TGTGCCAGCAGCCAGGGCCTTACAGGGGGAGGTGAAGCTTTCTTT | CASSQGLTGGGEAFF | TRBD1 | TRBV3-1 | many | TRBJ1-1
TGTGCCAGTAGTAAGCCGGGACTAGCGGTATACGAGCAGTACTTC | CASSKPGLAVYEQYF | TRBD2 | TRBV19 | - | TRBJ2-7
TGTGCCAGCAGCCAAGAAAGCAGCGGGAGCATAGATACGCAGTATTTT | CASSQESSGSIDTQYF | TRBD2 | TRBV3-1 | - | TRBJ2-3
TGTGCCAGCAGTTACTTGGCCGGGGGGGCTGAAGCTTTCTTT | CASSYLAGGAEAFF | - | TRBV6-5 | many | TRBJ1-1
TGTGCCAGCAGGAAAGCGGGGAGCACAGATACGCAGTATTTT | CASRKAGSTDTQYF | TRBD2 | TRBV28 | many | TRBJ2-3
TGTGCCAGCAGTTACATCGGGGAGTACAATGAGCAGTTCTTC | CASSYIGEYNEQFF | - | TRBV6-2/TRBV6-3 | many | TRBJ2-1
TGTGCCTGGAGTGTATCGGACAGTTCCCACGAGCAGTACTTC | CAWSVSDSSHEQYF | - | TRBV30 | once | TRBJ2-7
TGCAGTGCTAGATGGGACAGGACCTACGAGCAGTACTTC | CSARWDRTYEQYF | TRBD1 | TRBV20-1 | many | TRBJ2-7
TGTGCCAGCAGCTTAGATCCCTGGACAGGGGAGGATGAAAAACTGTTTTTT | CASSLDPWTGEDEKLFF | TRBD1 | TRBV11-3 | many | TRBJ1-4
TGTGCCAGCAGTGTAACAGGGAGCACTGAAGCTTTCTTT | CASSVTGSTEAFF | - | TRBV6-2/TRBV6-3 | - | TRBJ1-1
TGTGCCAGCAGCTCGGGACAGCTAGCGGCCGCGAGGGAGACCCAGTACTTC | CASSSGQLAAARETQYF | - | TRBV7-3 | many | TRBJ2-5
TGCAGTGCTAGAGTCCCGGTCGGGACTAGCGCCTCTGAGCAGTACTTC | CSARVPVGTSASEQYF | TRBD2 | TRBV20-1 | - | TRBJ2-7